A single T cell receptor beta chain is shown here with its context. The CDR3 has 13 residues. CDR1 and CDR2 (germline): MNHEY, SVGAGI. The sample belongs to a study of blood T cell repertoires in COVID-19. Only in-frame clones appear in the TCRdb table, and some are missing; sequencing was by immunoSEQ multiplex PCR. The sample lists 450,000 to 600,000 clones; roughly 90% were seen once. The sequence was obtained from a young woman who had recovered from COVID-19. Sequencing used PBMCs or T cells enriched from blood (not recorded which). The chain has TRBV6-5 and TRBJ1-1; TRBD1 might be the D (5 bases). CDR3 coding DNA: TGTGCTAGCGGGGCTATAATGAACACTGAAGCTTTCTTT. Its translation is CASGAIMNTEAFF.